Presented here are 16 T cell receptor beta chains from one specimen sequenced in a study of cytomegalovirus exposure and HLA in healthy donors. PCR was performed using 60 Vbeta and 13 Jbeta primers. Generated by immunoSEQ multiplex PCR, the TCRdb table keeps only in-frame clones and is missing some. The data contain 80,000 to 95,000 clones, around 79% of them singletons. Sequencing was performed on PBMCs. These TCRs come from a woman between 40 and 55 years old in good health and CMV-seropositive.

J is TRBJ1-1 and V is TRBV28; 7 bases fit TRBD1. The CDR3 runs 15 residues. V was clipped by 5 bases and J by 4 bases; unmatched bases: 10. Germline CDR1 reads MDHEN; CDR2 reads SYDVKM. This chain's CDR3 is CASSPIEGGGTEAFF. CDR3 coding DNA: TGTGCCAGCAGTCCCATCGAAGGGGGCGGCACTGAAGCTTTCTTT.

This clone was observed a handful of times. The chain joins TRBV5-8 to TRBJ2-6; a weak D match, TRBD1 (6 bases). Looked up from germline, CDR1 is SGHTS and CDR2 is YDEGEE. The CDR3 runs 16 residues. V dropped 0 bases and J dropped 4 bases, with 11 bases sitting between them. The CDR3 bases are TGTGCCAGCAGCTTGGACAGGGTTGGGGGGGCCAACGTCCTGACTTTC. This sequence encodes CASSLDRVGGANVLTF. The full variable domain, completed using reference TRBV5-8 and TRBJ2-6, is EAGVTQSPTHLIKTRGQQATLRCSPISGHTSVYWYQQALGLGLQFLLWYDEGEERNRGNFPPRFSGRQFPNYSSELNVNALELEDSALYLCASSLDRVGGANVLTFGAGSRLTVL.

The chain joins TRBV28 to TRBJ1-2; a possible D gene is TRBD1 (5 bases). CDR1 is MDHEN, CDR2 SYDVKM, per germline. This CDR3 comprises 16 residues. V was pared by 3 bases and J by 4 bases, with 18 bases between. Here the CDR3 DNA reads TGTGCCAGCAGTTTGGCCCTTGGAGGGGCAAGCTATGGCTACACCTTC. Protein: CASSLALGGASYGYTF.

The CDR3: CASSSGQPGSNEQFF. CDR3 nucleotides: TGTGCCAGCAGTTCGGGACAGCCCGGGTCCAATGAGCAGTTCTTC. The chain couples TRBV27 to TRBJ2-1; 7 bases align to TRBD1. Germline-derived CDR1 and CDR2 are MNHEY and SMNVEV (reference sequence). The V and J ends lost 4 bases and 6 bases, in that order; junction bases with no gene match: 9. The CDR3 runs 15 residues.

The sample holds a few counts of this clone. The chain links TRBV10-3 to TRBJ2-3, with 8 bases lining up with TRBD2. The CDR3 has 16 residues. Germline V lookup: CDR1 ENHRY, CDR2 SYGVKD. V lost 2 bases, J lost 0 bases, and 4 bases stayed unmatched. The CDR3 coding sequence is TGTGCCATCAGTGAGCTTCTAGCGGGTAGCACAGATACGCAGTATTTT. This sequence encodes CAISELLAGSTDTQYF.

This clone was seen more than once but under ten times. Other DNA sequences within the sample encode an identical CDR3. This chain uses TRBV5-1 with TRBJ1-4; D gene unclear. The germline V gene has CDR1 SGHRS and CDR2 YFSETQ. The V gene lost 3 bases and the J gene lost 1 base, with 7 bases spanning the gap. There are 14 residues in the CDR3. The CDR3 nucleotides read TGCGCCAGCAGCTCGGGAGGAACTAATGAAAAACTGTTTTTT. This codes for CASSSGGTNEKLFF.

CDR3 coding DNA: TGTGCCACCAGCAGGGACACTCTCGTATCTGAAAAACTGTTTTTT. Its translation: CATSRDTLVSEKLFF. This chain links TRBV15 with TRBJ1-4; maybe TRBD1 (5 bases). This CDR3 is 15 amino acids long. Per the germline V gene, CDR1 is LNHNV and CDR2 is YYDKDF (reference sequence). V gave up 3 bases and J gave up 7 bases, with 15 bases separating them. The full variable domain, with the rest looked up from reference TRBV15 and TRBJ1-4, is DAMVIQNPRYQVTQFGKPVTLSCSQTLNHNVMYWYQQKSSQAPKLLFHYYDKDFNNEADTPDNFQSRRPNTSFCFLDIRSPGLGDTAMYLCATSRDTLVSEKLFFGSGTQLSVL.

The chain employs TRBV15 and TRBJ1-4; 11 bases fit TRBD1. V lost 0 bases and J lost 2; bases outside the gene matches: 2. Germline CDR1 LNHNV, CDR2 YYDKDF (reference sequence). The CDR3 sequence is 17 residues long. The CDR3 here is CATSREDRGRTNEKLFF. CDR3 DNA sequence: TGTGCCACCAGCAGAGAGGACAGGGGGCGGACTAATGAAAAACTGTTTTTT.

This chain connects TRBV10-3 to TRBJ1-5; 8 nucleotides line up with TRBD1. Looked up from germline, CDR1 is ENHRY and CDR2 is SYGVKD. The CDR3 spans 12 residues. Losses at the gene ends were 5 bases for V and 7 bases for J; bases not matched to a gene: 1. CDR3 region: CAISTGGQPQHF. The CDR3 nucleotides are TGTGCCATCAGTACAGGGGGACAGCCCCAGCATTTT.

This clone is a singleton in its sample. The rearrangement links TRBV30 to TRBJ2-5; 12 bases line up with TRBD2. The CDR3 consists of 16 residues. The J segment lost 5 bases and the V segment lost 1 base, leaving 8 bases of the junction unmatched. Germline lookup yields CDR1 GTSNPN and CDR2 SVGIG (reference sequence). The CDR3 DNA follows: TGTGCCTGGAGTGAACTAGCGGGAGGTTGGGGGGAGACCCAGTACTTC. It yields the protein CAWSELAGGWGETQYF.

The chain links TRBV27 to TRBJ1-5; 7 nucleotides match TRBD1. CDR3 length: 17 amino acids. From germline, CDR1 is MNHEY and CDR2 SMNVEV (reference sequence). V shed 4 bases and J 1 base; nucleotides not matched to a gene: 10. The CDR3 region has the DNA TGTGCCAGCAGTTCCGGACAGGAACGCGGGAGCAATCAGCCCCAGCATTTT. Protein: CASSSGQERGSNQPQHF.

The chain couples TRBV6-5 to TRBJ2-2, with 10 bases lining up with TRBD1. The length of the CDR3 is 14 residues. Trimming cost V 6 bases and J 4 bases; bases outside gene matches: 2. Germline CDR1 MNHEY, CDR2 SVGAGI. The CDR3 loop reads CASRRDRGTGELFF. The CDR3 nucleotides are TGTGCCAGCAGACGGGACAGGGGCACCGGGGAGCTGTTTTTT.

The CDR3 is CASSLNSGPPYEQYF. The CDR3 DNA follows: TGTGCCAGCAGCTTAAATAGCGGGCCTCCCTACGAGCAGTACTTC. The chain combines TRBV7-3 with TRBJ2-7; 7 bases line up with TRBD2. The trim removed 1 base at V and 2 bases at J, leaving 5 bases unmatched. This CDR3 comprises 15 residues. Germline V lookup: CDR1 SGHTA, CDR2 FQGTGA.

V usage is TRBV5-1 and J usage is TRBJ2-5; D unresolved. The end of the DNA fits TRBJ2-7 better, so the J call may be wrong. The germline gives CDR1 SGHRS, CDR2 YFSETQ. The CDR3 length is 13 residues. The CDR3 region is CASTYDFSYEQYF. Here the CDR3 DNA reads TGCGCCAGCACCTACGACTTCTCCTACGAGCAGTACTTC.

This clone appeared a few times. This chain joins TRBV19 and TRBJ2-1; 9 bases agree with TRBD2. There are 15 residues in the CDR3. Looked up from germline, CDR1 is LNHDA and CDR2 is SQIVND (reference sequence). The trim removed 6 bases at V and 6 bases at J, leaving 9 bases unmatched. This CDR3 is CASRRGGGVANEQFF. The CDR3 bases are TGTGCCAGTAGAAGGGGCGGGGGGGTTGCCAATGAGCAGTTCTTC.

This rearrangement joins TRBV7-8 to TRBJ1-1, with TRBD1 matching 10 bases. The J segment lost 13 bases and the V segment lost 5 bases, leaving 16 bases of the junction unmatched. CDR3 length equals 15 residues. Germline-derived CDR1 and CDR2 are SGHVS and FQNEAQ. CDR3 sequence: CASSIDRDRGLKLFF. For the CDR3, the DNA is TGTGCCAGCAGCATCGACCGGGACAGGGGACTTAAGCTTTTCTTT.